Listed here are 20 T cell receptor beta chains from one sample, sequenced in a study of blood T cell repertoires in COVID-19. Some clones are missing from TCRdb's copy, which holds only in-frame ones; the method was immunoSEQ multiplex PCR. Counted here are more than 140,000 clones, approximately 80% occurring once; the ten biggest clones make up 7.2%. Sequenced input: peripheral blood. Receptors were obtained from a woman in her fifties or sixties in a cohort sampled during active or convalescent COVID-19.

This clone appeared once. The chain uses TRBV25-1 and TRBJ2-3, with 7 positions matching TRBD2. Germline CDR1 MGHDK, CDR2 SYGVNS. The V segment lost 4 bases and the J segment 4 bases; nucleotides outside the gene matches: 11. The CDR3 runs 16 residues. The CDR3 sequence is CASSVIGRLASDTQYF. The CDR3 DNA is TGTGCCAGCAGTGTAATCGGGAGACTAGCATCAGATACGCAGTATTTT.

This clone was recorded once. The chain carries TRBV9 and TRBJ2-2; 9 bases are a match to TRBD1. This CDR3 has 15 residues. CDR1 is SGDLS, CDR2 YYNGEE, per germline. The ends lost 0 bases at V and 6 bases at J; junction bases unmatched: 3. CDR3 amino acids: CASSVVGQGPGELFF. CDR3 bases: TGTGCCAGCAGCGTAGTGGGACAGGGCCCCGGGGAGCTGTTTTTT.

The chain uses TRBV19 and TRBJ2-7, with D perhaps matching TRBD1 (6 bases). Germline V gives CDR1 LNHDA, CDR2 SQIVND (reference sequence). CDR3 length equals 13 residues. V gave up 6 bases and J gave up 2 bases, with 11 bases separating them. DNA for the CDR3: TGTGCCAGTAGGGGGGCGATTCCCTACGAGCAGTACTTC. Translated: CASRGAIPYEQYF.

CDR3 in amino acids: CATSDSRTSHNEQFF. CDR3 nucleotide sequence: TGTGCCACCAGTGATTCCCGGACTAGCCACAATGAGCAGTTCTTC. The chain couples TRBV24-1 to TRBJ2-1; 8 positions agree with TRBD2. V lost 2 bases and J lost 5; bases outside the gene matches: 4. This CDR3 is 15 amino acids long. From germline, CDR1 is KGHDR and CDR2 SFDVKD.

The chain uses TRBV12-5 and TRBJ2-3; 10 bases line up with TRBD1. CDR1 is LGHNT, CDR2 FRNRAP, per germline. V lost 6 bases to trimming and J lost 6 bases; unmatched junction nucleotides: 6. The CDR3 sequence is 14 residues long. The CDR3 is CASGQGQGRDTQYF. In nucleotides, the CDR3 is TGTGCTAGTGGCCAGGGACAGGGGAGGGATACGCAGTATTTT.

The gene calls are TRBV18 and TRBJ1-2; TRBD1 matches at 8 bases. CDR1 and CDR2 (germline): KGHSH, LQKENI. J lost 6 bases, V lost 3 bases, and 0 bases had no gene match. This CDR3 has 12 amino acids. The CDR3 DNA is TGTGCCAGCTCACCGGGACAGGATGGCTACACCTTC. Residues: CASSPGQDGYTF.

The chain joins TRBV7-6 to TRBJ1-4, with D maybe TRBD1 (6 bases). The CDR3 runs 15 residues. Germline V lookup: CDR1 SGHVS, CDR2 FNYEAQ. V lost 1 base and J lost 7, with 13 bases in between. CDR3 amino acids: CASSLETGLGEKLFF. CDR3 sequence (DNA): TGTGCCAGCAGCTTAGAAACAGGGTTGGGTGAAAAACTGTTTTTT.

In DNA form, the CDR3 reads TGTGCCAGCAGTTTACGGACTAGGACTGAGCAGTTCTTC. Translated: CASSLRTRTEQFF. The J gene is TRBJ2-1, the V gene TRBV12-3 or TRBV12-4; 7 nucleotides align to TRBD2. The CDR3 spans 13 residues. The J segment lost 9 bases and the V segment lost 2 bases, leaving 4 bases of the junction unmatched.

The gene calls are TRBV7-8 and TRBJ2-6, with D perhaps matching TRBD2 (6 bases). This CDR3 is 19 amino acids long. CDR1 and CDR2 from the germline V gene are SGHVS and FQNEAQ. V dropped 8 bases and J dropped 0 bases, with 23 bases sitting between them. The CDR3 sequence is CASLRSGTAIPSGANVLTF. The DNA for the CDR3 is TGTGCCAGCCTCCGATCCGGGACTGCTATCCCCTCTGGGGCCAACGTCCTGACTTTC.

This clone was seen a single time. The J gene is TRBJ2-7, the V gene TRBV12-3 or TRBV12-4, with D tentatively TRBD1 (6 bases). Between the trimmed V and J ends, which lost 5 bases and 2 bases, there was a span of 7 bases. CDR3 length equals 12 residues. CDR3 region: CASSRQAYEQYF. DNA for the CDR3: TGTGCCAGCAGTCGACAGGCCTACGAGCAGTACTTC.

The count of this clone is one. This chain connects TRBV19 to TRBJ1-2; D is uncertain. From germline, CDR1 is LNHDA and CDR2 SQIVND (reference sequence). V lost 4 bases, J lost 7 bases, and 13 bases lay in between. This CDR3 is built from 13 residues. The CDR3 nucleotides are TGTGCCAGTAGTAGCCACTGGGGAGGTGGCTACACCTTC. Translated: CASSSHWGGGYTF. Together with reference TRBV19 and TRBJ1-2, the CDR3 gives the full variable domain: DGGITQSPKYLFRKEGQNVTLSCEQNLNHDAMYWYRQDPGQGLRLIYYSQIVNDFQKGDIAEGYSVSREKKESFPLTVTSAQKNPTAFYLCASSSHWGGGYTFGSGTRLTVV.

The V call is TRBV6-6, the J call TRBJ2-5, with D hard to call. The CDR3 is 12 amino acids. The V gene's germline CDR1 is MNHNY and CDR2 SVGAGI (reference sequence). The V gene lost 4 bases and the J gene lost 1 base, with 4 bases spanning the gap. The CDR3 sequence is CASSSIQETQYF. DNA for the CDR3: TGTGCCAGCAGTTCAATCCAAGAGACCCAGTACTTC.

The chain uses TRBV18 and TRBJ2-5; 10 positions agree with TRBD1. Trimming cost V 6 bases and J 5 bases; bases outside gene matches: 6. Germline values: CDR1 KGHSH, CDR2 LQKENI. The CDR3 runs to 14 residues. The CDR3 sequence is CASSPGTGVETQYF. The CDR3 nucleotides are TGTGCCAGCTCTCCCGGGACAGGGGTGGAGACCCAGTACTTC.

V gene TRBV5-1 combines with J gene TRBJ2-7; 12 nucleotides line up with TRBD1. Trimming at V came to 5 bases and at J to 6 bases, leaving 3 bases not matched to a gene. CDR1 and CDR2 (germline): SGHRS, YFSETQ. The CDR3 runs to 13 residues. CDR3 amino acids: CASRRDRGLEQYF. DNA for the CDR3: TGCGCCAGCAGGAGGGACAGGGGGCTCGAGCAGTACTTC.

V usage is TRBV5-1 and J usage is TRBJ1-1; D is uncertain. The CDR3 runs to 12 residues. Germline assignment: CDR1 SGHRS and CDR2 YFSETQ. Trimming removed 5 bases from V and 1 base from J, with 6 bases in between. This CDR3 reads CASRAENTEAFF. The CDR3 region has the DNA TGCGCCAGCAGGGCAGAGAACACTGAAGCTTTCTTT.

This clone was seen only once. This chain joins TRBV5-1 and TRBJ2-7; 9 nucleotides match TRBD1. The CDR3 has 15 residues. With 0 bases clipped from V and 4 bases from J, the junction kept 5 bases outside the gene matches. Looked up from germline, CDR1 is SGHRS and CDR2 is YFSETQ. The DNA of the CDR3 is TGCGCCAGCAGCTTGGCACCGGGACAGGGTTACGAGCAGTACTTC. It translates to CASSLAPGQGYEQYF.

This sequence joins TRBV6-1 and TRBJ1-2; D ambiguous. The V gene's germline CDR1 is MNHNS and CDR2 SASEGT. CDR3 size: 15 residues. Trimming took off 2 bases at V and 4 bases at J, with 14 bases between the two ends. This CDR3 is CASSEFPLQPYGYTF. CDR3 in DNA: TGTGCCAGCAGTGAATTTCCTTTACAACCCTATGGCTACACCTTC.

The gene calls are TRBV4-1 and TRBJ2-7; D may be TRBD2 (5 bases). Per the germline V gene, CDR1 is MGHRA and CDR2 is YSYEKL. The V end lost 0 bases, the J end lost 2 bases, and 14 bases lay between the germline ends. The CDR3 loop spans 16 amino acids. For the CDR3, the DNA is TGCGCCAGCAGCCAAGATTGGATAGGACTGACCTACGAGCAGTACTTC. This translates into CASSQDWIGLTYEQYF.

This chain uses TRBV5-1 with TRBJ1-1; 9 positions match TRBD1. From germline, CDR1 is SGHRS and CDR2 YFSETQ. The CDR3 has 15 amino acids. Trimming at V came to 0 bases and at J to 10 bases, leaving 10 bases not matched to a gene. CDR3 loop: CASSLVGQGGVGAFF. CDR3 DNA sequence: TGCGCCAGCAGCTTGGTGGGACAGGGAGGGGTCGGAGCTTTCTTT.

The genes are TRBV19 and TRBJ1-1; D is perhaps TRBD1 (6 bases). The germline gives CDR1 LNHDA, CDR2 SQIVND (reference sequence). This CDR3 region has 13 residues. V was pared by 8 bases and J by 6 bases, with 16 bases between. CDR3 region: CASYGTGSPEAFF. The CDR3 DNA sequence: TGTGCCAGTTATGGTACAGGGTCCCCTGAAGCTTTCTTT.